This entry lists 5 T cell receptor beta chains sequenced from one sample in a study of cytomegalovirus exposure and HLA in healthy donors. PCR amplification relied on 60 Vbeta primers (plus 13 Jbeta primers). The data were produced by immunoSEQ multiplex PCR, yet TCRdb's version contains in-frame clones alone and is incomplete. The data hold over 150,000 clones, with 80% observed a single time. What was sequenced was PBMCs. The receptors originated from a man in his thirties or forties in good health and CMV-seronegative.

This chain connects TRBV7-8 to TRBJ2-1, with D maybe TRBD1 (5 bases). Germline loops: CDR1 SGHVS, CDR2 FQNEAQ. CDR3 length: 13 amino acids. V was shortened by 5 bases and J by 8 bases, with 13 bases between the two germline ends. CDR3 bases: TGTGCCAGCAGCGGTACAGGTAACTATGAGCAGTTCTTC. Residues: CASSGTGNYEQFF.

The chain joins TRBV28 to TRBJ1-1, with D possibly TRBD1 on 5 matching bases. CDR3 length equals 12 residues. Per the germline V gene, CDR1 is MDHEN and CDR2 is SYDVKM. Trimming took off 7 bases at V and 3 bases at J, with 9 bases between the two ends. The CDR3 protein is CASTGLYTEAFF. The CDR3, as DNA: TGTGCCAGCACAGGGTTGTACACTGAAGCTTTCTTT. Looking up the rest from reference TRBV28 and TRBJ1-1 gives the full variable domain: DVKVTQSSRYLVKRTGEKVFLECVQDMDHENMFWYRQDPGLGLRLIYFSYDVKMKEKGDIPEGYSVSREKKERFSLILESASTNQTSMYLCASTGLYTEAFFGQGTRLTVV.

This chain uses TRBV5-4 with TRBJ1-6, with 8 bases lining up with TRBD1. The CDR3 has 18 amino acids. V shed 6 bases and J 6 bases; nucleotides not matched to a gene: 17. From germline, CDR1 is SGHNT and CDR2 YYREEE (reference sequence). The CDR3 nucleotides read TGTGCCAGCAACAGAGGACAGGGCTCACGCTTTGGTAATTCACCCCTCCACTTT. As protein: CASNRGQGSRFGNSPLHF.

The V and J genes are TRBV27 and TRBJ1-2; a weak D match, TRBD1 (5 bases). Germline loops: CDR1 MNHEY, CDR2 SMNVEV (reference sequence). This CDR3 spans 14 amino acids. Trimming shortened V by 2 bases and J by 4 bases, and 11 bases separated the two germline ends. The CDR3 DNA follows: TGTGCCAGCAGTTTAGGGCAGGGCACCTATGGCTACACCTTC. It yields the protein CASSLGQGTYGYTF.

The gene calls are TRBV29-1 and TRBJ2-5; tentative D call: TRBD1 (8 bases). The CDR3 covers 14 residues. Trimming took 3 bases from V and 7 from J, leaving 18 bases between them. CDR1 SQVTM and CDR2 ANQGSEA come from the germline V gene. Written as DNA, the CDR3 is TGCAGCGTTGATGGGGGGGGACAGGTCGGGACCCAGTACTTC. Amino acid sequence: CSVDGGGQVGTQYF.